This is a list of T cell receptor beta chains from one sample in a study of CD8 T cells in ankylosing spondylitis. TCRdb independently ran MiXCR on the 5' RACE reads; one entry per CDR3 protein. The sample contains about 42,000 distinct CDR3 sequences, about 4.2% of which appear only once. The sequencing input was blood, either unsorted or a sorted T cell fraction (not recorded which). The receptors shown here come from a female donor with ankylosing spondylitis or in good health (not recorded which). CDR3s include the opening cysteine and the closing phenylalanine or tryptophan. Fields, in order: D gene, clone size, CDR3 length, V gene, J gene, CDR3 DNA, CDR3 protein. The D gene is left open where the match is weak. Clone size is not always given. Where it is, it says once, few, many or a class for expanded clones.

>-|many|13|TRBV9|TRBJ1-2
TGTGCCAGCAGACCCAGGGGCCCCGGTGGCTACACCTTC
CASRPRGPGGYTF
>TRBD1|many|16|TRBV9|TRBJ2-3
TGTGCCAGCAGCGGGACAGGGGCAGGAGGCACAGATACGCAGTATTTT
CASSGTGAGGTDTQYF
>TRBD2|-|18|TRBV9|TRBJ2-7
TGTGCCAGCAGCCAAGGACTAGCGGGGGGCAAGATCTCCTACGAGCAGTACTTC
CASSQGLAGGKISYEQYF
>TRBD1|many|16|TRBV9|TRBJ1-6
TGTGCCAGCAGCGTAGGCGCCGGGACAGGGAATCGGGTCCTCCACTTT
CASSVGAGTGNRVLHF
>TRBD1|many|17|TRBV9|TRBJ1-1
TGTGCCAGCAGCGTAGACCCCTCGACAGGGCCGAGGACTGAAGCTTTCTTT
CASSVDPSTGPRTEAFF
>-|many|15|TRBV9|TRBJ2-5
TGTGCCAGCAGCGCTTTACCCAGGGGAGAGGGAGTCCAGTACTTC
CASSALPRGEGVQYF
>-|medium-sized|14|TRBV9|TRBJ2-4
TGTGCCAGCAGCTTAGAGGGGACGCGGGACATTCAGTACTTC
CASSLEGTRDIQYF
>-|many|15|TRBV9|TRBJ1-2
TGTGCCAGCAGCCCTAGTGGCAGGGCGTCGGGTGGCTACACCTTC
CASSPSGRASGGYTF
>TRBD1|many|15|TRBV9|TRBJ2-3
TGTGCCAGCAGCCTCGGACAGGGAGGCACAGATACGCAGTATTTT
CASSLGQGGTDTQYF
>-|many|14|TRBV9|TRBJ1-2
TGTGCCAGCAGCGTAGACGGACGGAACTATGGCTACACCTTC
CASSVDGRNYGYTF
>TRBD1|many|15|TRBV9|TRBJ2-7
TGTGCCAGCAGCGCCAATCGGGACAGAGTGCACGAGCAGTACTTC
CASSANRDRVHEQYF
>-|few|13|TRBV9|TRBJ1-1
TGTGCCAGCAGCTTCAGGTGGAACACTGAAGCTTTCTTT
CASSFRWNTEAFF
>-|many|15|TRBV9|TRBJ2-1
TGTGCCAGCAGTCCTTCCGGGGGTTCCTACAATGAGCAGTTCTTC
CASSPSGGSYNEQFF
>-|few|23|TRBV9|TRBJ2-3
TGTGCCAGCAGCGTTAGATTTGGTCAAACCATCCCCGACAGTCGCGTAAGCCCAGATACGCAGTATTTT
CASSVRFGQTIPDSRVSPDTQYF